This T cell receptor beta chain was retrieved from a study of Graves' ophthalmopathy and Graves' hyperthyroidism (dated by TCRdb to 2016 to 2019). Study-wide context: Hyperthyroidism was defined as stable when no progression to ophthalmopathy occurred within 18 months of follow-up. TCR beta repertoire signatures were used to distinguish Graves' ophthalmopathy from Graves' hyperthyroidism and to predict progression to ophthalmopathy. In over 5 hyperthyroidism patients, the T-cell repertoire of thyroid tissue was compared with the T-cell repertoire of blood. In total, 135 blood samples were TCR-sequenced: 43 ophthalmopathy, about 75 hyperthyroidism and approximately 17 hyperthyroidism-to-ophthalmopathy patients. An independent validation cohort comprised 18 hyperthyroidism patients and 15 to 17 patients who later progressed from hyperthyroidism to ophthalmopathy. Once sampling was done, hyperthyroidism patients were given methimazole at a starting dose of 30 mg daily, while ophthalmopathy patients were given high-dose intravenous methylprednisolone. A discovery set of more than 90 patients (around 45 ophthalmopathy, approximately 58 stable hyperthyroidism) was enrolled to explore V-J signatures distinguishing ophthalmopathy from hyperthyroidism. General conclusions and limits of the study: Most expanded thyroid clonotypes with frequency above 0.001 were also detected in blood, suggesting blood repertoires may reflect the thyroid immune response. In validation, the model predicted ophthalmopathy progression with nearly 71% sensitivity and roughly 78% specificity; some 13 predicted patients were CT-confirmed with GO in a median of approximately 6.5 months. In cross-validation, the 13-signature model distinguished ophthalmopathy from stable hyperthyroidism with about 87% sensitivity and around 81% specificity, and in the test set the corresponding values were around 80% and 75%. Sample size was not predetermined statistically, and investigators were not blinded to group allocation.

For repertoire sequencing, TCR beta CDR3 regions were amplified from RNA transcripts. A first-round RT-PCR used HTBI primers with the Qiagen OneStep RT-PCR kit, followed by a second-round multiplex PCR, size selection and purification. Libraries were sequenced on an Illumina HiSeq2000 using paired-end 100 bp reads. The authors processed their data as follows. Reads were processed with SOAPnuke, discarding reads with adapters, uncalled bases, mean Phred below 15, or no exact constant-primer or identifier match. COPE v1.2.5 was used to merge the high-quality paired reads. Each unique nucleotide sequence was defined as a clonotype, and clonotypes were aligned to IMGT TRB V, D and J references with MiTCR v1.1. Only V-J combinations with frequency above 0.0001 were analysed, covering around 99% of repertoires. For each V-J combination, a TCR clonal expansion and chaos score was defined as the ratio of F50 clonal expansion to chaos observed in the TCRdist matrix. Welch's t-statistics and random forest were used to reduce features to 13 V-J combinations, which were fed into a naive Bayes classifier. The Morisita-Horn index was used to measure how similar the thyroid and blood repertoires were. TCRdb redid the processing of the public reads, applying fastp at Q25 and MiXCR, and retained in-frame beta chains. Identical CDR3 proteins give one entry, which carries the most common genes and DNA. What appears here as the V and J calls and clone size reflects TCRdb's work, not the paper's. A total of 1 million to 1.3 million distinct CDR3 sequences appear in this sample, 35% to 40% of them only once. The biggest ten clones account for approximately 10% of the sample.

Patients with hyperthyroidism were aged 18 to 65 years, had been newly diagnosed, and had a disease duration of less than 2 months. Patients with other autoimmune diseases, uncontrolled infections, pregnancy or lactation were excluded. Clinical symptoms, serum thyroxine, TRAb, thyroid ultrasound and orbital computed tomography formed the basis of the diagnosis. Total RNA was extracted using Trizol reagent, and RNA quality was checked on an Agilent 2100 Bioanalyzer. This clonotype was found a few times. Its antigen specificity is not known. Base qualities are not at hand, and no much larger clone is one base apart. The sample was peripheral blood or thyroid tissue (not recorded which). The origin of this receptor is an adult man with Graves' hyperthyroidism.

The CDR3 amino acid sequence is: CASSRLENYEQYF. The DNA reads TGTGCCAGCAGCCGACTGGAGAACTACGAGCAGTACTTC. The V and J segments used are TRBV7-9 and TRBJ2-7, with no reliable assignment of the D segment. From the cysteine through the phenylalanine, the CDR3 covers 13 amino acids. Solely the CDR3 DNA is kept, with 39 bases framed from the first base. V loses 5 bases of germline sequence and J loses 3 bases, and the interval between the two ends is 11 bases. Via the germline V gene (reference sequence), CDR1 is SEHNR and CDR2 FQNEAQ.